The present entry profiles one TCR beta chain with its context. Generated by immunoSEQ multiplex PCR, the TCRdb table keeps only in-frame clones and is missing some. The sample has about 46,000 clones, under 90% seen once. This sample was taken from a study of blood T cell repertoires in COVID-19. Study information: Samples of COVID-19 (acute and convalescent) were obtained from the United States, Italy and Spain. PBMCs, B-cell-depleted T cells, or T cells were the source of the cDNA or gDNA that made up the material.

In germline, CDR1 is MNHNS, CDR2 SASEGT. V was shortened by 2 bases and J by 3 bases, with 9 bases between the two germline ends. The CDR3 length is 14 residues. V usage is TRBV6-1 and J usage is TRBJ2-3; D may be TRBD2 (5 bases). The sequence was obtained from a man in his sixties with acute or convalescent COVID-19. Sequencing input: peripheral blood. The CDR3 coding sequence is TGTGCCAGCAGTGAAATGATAGCGACAGATACGCAGTATTTT. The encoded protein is CASSEMIATDTQYF.